This TCR beta chain was documented in a study of cytomegalovirus exposure and HLA in healthy donors. Study background: Later analysis reported that the roughly 130 validation repertoires shared the platform of the roughly 680 first-cohort repertoires.

In the case of this clone: Its antigen is as yet unknown.

The donors were members of the validation cohort, which comprised about 120 subjects and was separate from the first cohort of roughly 700 subjects. CDR3 length: 16 residues. Germline values: CDR1 GTSNPN, CDR2 SVGIG (reference sequence). Trimming shortened V by 3 bases and J by 2 bases, and 17 bases separated the two germline ends. Broader study findings: In vitro experiments confirmed that three CMV-associated chains were specific for CMV antigens. The study labeled 150 to 200 TCR beta chains cytomegalovirus-associated.

The method was immunoSEQ multiplex PCR; TCRdb's version includes in-frame clones alone and lacks a portion of them. The sample lists about 150,000 clones; about 86% were seen once. The TCR originated in a man aged 18 to 35 in good health and CMV-seropositive. V and J are TRBV30 and TRBJ1-3, with D tentatively TRBD1 (6 bases). Material: PBMCs. The CDR3 DNA follows: TGTGCCTGGAGAGAAATCACAGGGAACGCTGGAAACACCATATATTTT. Residues: CAWREITGNAGNTIYF.